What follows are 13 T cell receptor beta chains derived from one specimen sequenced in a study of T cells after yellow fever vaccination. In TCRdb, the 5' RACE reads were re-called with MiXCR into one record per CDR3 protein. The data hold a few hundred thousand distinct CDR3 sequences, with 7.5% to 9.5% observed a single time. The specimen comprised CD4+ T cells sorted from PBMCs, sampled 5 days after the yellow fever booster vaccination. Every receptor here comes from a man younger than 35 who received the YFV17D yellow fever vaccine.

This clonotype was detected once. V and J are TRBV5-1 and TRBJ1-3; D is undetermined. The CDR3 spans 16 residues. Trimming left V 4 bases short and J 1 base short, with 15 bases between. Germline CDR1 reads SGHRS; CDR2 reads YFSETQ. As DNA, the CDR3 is TGCGCCAGCAGCGAAAACCCACAGAATTCTGGAAACACCATATATTTT. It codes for CASSENPQNSGNTIYF.

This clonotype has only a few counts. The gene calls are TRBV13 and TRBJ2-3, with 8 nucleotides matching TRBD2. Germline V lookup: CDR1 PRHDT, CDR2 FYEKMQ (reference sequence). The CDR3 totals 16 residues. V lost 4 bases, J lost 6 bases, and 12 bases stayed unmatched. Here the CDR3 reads CASSSPRAGGADTQYF. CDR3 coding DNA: TGTGCCAGCAGCTCCCCCCGGGCGGGGGGCGCCGATACGCAGTATTTT.

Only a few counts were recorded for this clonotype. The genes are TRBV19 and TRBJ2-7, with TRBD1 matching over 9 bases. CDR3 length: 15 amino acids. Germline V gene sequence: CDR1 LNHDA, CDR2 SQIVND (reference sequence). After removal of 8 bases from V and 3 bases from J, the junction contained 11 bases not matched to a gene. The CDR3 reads CASSSRGQGIYEQYF. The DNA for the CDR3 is TGTGCCAGTTCTTCGCGGGGACAGGGTATCTACGAGCAGTACTTC.

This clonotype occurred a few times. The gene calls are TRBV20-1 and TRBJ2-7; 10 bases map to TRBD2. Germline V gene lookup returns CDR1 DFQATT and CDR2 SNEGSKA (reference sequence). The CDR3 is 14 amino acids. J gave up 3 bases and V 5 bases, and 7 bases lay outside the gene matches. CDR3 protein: CSARPLAGVYEQYF. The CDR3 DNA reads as TGCAGTGCTCGCCCGCTAGCGGGGGTCTACGAGCAGTACTTC.

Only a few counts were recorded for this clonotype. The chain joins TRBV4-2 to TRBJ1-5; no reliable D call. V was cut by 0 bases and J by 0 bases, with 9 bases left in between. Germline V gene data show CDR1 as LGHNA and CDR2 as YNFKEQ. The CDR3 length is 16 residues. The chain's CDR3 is CASSQDPRDSNQPQHF. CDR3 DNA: TGTGCCAGCAGCCAAGATCCACGGGATAGCAATCAGCCCCAGCATTTT.

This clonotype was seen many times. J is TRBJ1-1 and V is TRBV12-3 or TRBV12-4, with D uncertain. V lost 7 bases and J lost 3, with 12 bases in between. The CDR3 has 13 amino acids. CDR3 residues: CASNHRGDTEAFF. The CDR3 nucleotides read TGTGCCAGCAATCACCGGGGAGACACTGAAGCTTTCTTT.

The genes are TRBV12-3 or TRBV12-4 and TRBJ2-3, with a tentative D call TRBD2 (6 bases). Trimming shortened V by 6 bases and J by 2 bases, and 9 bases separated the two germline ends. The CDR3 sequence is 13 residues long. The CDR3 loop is CASSPGLTDTQYF. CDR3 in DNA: TGTGCCAGCAGCCCGGGACTCACAGATACGCAGTATTTT.

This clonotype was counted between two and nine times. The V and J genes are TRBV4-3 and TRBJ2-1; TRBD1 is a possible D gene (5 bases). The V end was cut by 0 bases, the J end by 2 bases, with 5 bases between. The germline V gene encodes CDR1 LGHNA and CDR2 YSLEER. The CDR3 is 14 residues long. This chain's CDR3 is CASSQDRAYNEQFF. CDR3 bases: TGCGCCAGCAGCCAAGACAGGGCCTACAATGAGCAGTTCTTC.

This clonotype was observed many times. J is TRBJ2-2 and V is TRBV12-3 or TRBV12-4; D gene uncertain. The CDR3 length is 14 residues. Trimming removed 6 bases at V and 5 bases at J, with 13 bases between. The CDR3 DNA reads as TGTGCCAGCAGACGGACGGATAGGACCGGGGAGCTGTTTTTT. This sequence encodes CASRRTDRTGELFF.

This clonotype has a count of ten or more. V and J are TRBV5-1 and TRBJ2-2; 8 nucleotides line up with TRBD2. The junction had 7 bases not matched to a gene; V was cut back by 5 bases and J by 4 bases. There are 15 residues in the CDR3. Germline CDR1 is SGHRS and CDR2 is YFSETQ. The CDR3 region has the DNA TGCGCCAGCAGTGTGGGCGGGACTAGCACCGGGGAGCTGTTTTTT. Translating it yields CASSVGGTSTGELFF. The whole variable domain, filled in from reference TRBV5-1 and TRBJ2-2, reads KAGVTQTPRYLIKTRGQQVTLSCSPISGHRSVSWYQQTPGQGLQFLFEYFSETQRNKGNFPGRFSGRQFSNSRSEMNVSTLELGDSALYLCASSVGGTSTGELFFGEGSRLTVL.

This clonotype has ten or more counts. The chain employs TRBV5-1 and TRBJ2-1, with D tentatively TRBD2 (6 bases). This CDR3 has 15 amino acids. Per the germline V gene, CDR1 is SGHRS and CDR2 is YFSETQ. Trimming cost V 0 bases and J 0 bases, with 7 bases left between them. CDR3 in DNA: TGCGCCAGCAGCTTGGCGGGAGACTCCTACAATGAGCAGTTCTTC. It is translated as CASSLAGDSYNEQFF.

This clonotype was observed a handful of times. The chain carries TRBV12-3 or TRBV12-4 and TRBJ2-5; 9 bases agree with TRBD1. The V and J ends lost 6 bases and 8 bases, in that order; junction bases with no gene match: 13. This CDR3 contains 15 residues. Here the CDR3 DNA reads TGTGCCAGCAGCTTTCTGGGGGACAGGGAAGGTACCCAGTACTTC. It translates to CASSFLGDREGTQYF.

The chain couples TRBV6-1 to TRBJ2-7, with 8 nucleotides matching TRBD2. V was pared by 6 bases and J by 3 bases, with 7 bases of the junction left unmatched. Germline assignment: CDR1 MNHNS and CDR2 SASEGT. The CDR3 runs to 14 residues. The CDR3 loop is CASRIPGLVYEQYF. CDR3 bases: TGTGCCAGCAGGATACCGGGACTAGTCTACGAGCAGTACTTC.